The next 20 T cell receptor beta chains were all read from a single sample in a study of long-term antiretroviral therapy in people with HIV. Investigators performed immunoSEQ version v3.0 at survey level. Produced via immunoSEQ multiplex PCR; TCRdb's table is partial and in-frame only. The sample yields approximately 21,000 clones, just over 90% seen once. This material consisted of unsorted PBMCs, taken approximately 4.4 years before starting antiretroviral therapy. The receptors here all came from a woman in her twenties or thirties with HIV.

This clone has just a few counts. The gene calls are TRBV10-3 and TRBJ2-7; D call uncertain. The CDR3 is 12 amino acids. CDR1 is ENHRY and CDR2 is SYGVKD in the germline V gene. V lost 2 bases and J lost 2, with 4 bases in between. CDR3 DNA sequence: TGTGCCATCAGTGAGCTTGCCTACGAGCAGTACTTC. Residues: CAISELAYEQYF.

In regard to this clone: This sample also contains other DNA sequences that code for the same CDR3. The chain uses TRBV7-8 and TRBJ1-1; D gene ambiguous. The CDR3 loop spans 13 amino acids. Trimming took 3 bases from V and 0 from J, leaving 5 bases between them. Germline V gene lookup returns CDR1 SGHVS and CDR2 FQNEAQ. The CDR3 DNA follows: TGTGCCAGCAGCTTGGGTATGAACACTGAAGCTTTCTTT. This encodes CASSLGMNTEAFF.

The CDR3 loop is CASSQGSTNSPLHF. DNA of the CDR3: TGCGCCAGCAGTCAGGGTTCGACCAATTCACCCCTCCACTTT. The chain couples TRBV4-3 to TRBJ1-6; maybe TRBD1 (5 bases). The V and J ends lost 6 bases and 7 bases respectively, with 13 bases between them. The CDR3 runs 14 residues. Germline CDR1 and CDR2: LGHNA and YSLEER.

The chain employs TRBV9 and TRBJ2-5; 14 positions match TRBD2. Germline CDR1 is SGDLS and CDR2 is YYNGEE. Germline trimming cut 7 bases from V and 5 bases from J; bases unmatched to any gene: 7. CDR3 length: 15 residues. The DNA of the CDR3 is TGTGCCAGCGGGACTAGCGGGGGCGACGCGGAGACCCAGTACTTC. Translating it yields CASGTSGGDAETQYF. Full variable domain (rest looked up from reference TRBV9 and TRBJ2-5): DSGVTQTPKHLITATGQRVTLRCSPRSGDLSVYWYQQSLDQGLQFLIQYYNGEERAKGNILERFSAQQFPDLHSELNLSSLELGDSALYFCASGTSGGDAETQYFGPGTRLLVL.

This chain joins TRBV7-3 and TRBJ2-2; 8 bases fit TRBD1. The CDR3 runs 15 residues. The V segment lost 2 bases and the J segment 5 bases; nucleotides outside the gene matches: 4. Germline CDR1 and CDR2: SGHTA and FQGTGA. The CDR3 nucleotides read TGTGCCAGCAGCTTAGGCAGGGGGCGGACCGGGGAGCTGTTTTTT. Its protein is CASSLGRGRTGELFF.

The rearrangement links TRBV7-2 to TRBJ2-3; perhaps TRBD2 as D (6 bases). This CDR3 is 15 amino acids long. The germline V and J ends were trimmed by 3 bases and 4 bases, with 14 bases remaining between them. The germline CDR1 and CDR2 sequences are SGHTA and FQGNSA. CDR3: CASSFRRGLSDTQYF. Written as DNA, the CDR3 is TGTGCCAGCAGCTTCAGAAGGGGACTTTCAGATACGCAGTATTTT.

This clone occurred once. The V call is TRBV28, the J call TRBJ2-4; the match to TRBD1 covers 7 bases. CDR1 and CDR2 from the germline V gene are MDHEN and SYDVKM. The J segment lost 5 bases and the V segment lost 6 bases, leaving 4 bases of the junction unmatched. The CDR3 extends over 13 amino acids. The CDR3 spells CASRPGQQNIQYF. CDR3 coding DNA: TGTGCCAGCAGGCCGGGACAGCAAAACATTCAGTACTTC.

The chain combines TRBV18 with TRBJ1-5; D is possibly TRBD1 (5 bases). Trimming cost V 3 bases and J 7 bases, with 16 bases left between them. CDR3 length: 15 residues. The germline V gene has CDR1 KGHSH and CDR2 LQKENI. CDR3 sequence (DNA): TGTGCCAGCTCACCCTCACCTGGGGGAGGACAGCCCCAGCATTTT. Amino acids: CASSPSPGGGQPQHF.

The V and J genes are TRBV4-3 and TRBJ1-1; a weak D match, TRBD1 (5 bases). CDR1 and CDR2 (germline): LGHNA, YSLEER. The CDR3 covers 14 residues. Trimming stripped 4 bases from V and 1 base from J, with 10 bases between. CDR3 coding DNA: TGCGCCAGCAGCCCAGGTGACAGGAACACTGAAGCTTTCTTT. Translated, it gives CASSPGDRNTEAFF.

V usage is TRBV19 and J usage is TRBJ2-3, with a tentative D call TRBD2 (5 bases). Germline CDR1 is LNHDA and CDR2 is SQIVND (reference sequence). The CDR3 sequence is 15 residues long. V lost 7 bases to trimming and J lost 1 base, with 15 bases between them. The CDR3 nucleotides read TGTGCCAGTACCCTAGGCGGGCGGCGCACAGATACGCAGTATTTT. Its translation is CASTLGGRRTDTQYF. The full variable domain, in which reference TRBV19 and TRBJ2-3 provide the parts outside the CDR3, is DGGITQSPKYLFRKEGQNVTLSCEQNLNHDAMYWYRQDPGQGLRLIYYSQIVNDFQKGDIAEGYSVSREKKESFPLTVTSAQKNPTAFYLCASTLGGRRTDTQYFGPGTRLTVL.

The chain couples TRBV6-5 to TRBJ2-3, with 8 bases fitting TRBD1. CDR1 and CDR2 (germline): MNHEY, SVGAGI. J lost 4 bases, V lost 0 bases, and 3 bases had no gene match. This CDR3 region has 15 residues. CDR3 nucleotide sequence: TGTGCCAGCAGTTACTCGGTACAGGGGGCAGATACGCAGTATTTT. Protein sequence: CASSYSVQGADTQYF.

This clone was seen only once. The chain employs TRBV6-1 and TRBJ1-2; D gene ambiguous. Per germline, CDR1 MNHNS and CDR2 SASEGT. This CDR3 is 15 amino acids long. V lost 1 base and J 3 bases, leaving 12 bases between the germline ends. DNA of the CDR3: TGTGCCAGCAGTGAAGATATTAGGCAGGACTATGGCTACACCTTC. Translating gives CASSEDIRQDYGYTF.

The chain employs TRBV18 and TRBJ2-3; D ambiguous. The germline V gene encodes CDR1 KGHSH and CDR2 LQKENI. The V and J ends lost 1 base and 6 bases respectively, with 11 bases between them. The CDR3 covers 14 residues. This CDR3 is CASSPRAGRDTQYF. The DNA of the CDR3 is TGTGCCAGCTCACCACGGGCAGGTCGGGATACGCAGTATTTT.

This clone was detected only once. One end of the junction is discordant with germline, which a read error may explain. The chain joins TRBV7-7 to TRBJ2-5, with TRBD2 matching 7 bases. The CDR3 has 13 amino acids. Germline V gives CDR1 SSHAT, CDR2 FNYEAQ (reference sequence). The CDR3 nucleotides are TGTGCTAGCAGCTTAGCACTAGCGGAGACCCAGTACTTC. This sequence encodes CASSLALAETQYF.

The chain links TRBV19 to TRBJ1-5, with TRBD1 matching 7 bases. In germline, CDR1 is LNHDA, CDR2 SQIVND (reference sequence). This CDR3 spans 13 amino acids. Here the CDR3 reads CATGDRINQPQHF. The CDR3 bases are TGTGCGACGGGGGACAGAATCAATCAGCCCCAGCATTTT.

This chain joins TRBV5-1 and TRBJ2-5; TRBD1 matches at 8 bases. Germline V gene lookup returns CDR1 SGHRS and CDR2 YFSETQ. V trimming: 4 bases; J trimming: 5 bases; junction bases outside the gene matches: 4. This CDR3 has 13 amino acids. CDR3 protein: CASSQGARETQYF. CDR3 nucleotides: TGCGCCAGCAGCCAGGGGGCGCGGGAGACCCAGTACTTC.

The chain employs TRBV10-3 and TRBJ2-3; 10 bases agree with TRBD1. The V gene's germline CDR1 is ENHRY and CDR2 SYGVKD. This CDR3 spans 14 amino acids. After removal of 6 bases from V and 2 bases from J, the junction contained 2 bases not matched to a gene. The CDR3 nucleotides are TGTGCCATCAGGGACAGGGGGAACACAGATACGCAGTATTTT. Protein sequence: CAIRDRGNTDTQYF.

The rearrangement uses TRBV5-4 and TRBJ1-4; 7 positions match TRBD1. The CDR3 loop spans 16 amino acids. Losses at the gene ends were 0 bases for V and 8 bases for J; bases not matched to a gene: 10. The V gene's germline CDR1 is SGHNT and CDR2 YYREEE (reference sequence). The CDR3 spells CASSLDRGRRGEKLFF. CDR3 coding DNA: TGTGCCAGCAGCTTGGACAGGGGAAGAAGAGGGGAAAAACTGTTTTTT.

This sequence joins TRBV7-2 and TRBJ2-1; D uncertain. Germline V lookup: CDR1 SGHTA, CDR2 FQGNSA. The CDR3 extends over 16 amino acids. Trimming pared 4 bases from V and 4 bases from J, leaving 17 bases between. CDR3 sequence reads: CASSYEATQIYNEQFF. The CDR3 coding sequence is TGTGCCAGCAGCTACGAGGCGACACAAATTTACAATGAGCAGTTCTTC.

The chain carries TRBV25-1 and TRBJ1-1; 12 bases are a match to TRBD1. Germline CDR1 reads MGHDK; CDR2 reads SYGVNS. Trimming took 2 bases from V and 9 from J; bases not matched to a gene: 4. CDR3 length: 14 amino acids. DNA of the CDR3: TGTGCCAGCAGTGAACCGGGGACAGGGGGCAAAGCTTTCTTT. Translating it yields CASSEPGTGGKAFF.